Listed below are T cell receptor beta chains from one sample, sequenced in a study of cytomegalovirus exposure and HLA in healthy donors. The data were produced by immunoSEQ multiplex PCR, yet TCRdb's version contains in-frame clones alone and is incomplete. Of roughly 180,000 clones in the sample, 79% were seen once. The sample taken for sequencing was PBMCs. These receptors all stem from a girl under 18 in good health and CMV-seropositive. Each CDR3 is given with its conserved first and last residue. D genes are given only for firm matches. Clone size appears in some rows only: once, few, many, or a class for an expanded clone.

clone_size,v_call,j_call,d_call,cdr3_aa,cdr3_nt
NA,TRBV7-8,TRBJ2-5,NA,CASSLGEVDQYF,TGTGCCAGCAGCTTAGGGGAGGTAGACCAGTACTTC
NA,TRBV4-1,TRBJ2-2,TRBD2,CASSQGGGPNGELFF,TGCGCCAGCAGCCAAGGCGGGGGGCCGAACGGGGAGCTGTTTTTT
NA,TRBV7-2,TRBJ2-2,NA,CASSFGGTTNTGELFF,TGTGCCAGCAGCTTCGGGGGGACAACAAACACCGGGGAGCTGTTTTTT
NA,TRBV5-6,TRBJ2-1,NA,CASSLLGGEFF,TGTGCCAGCAGCTTGTTAGGGGGGGAGTTCTTC
NA,TRBV6-4,TRBJ2-3,TRBD2,CASSRLAGGTDTQYF,TGTGCCAGCAGCCGACTAGCGGGGGGTACAGATACGCAGTATTTT
NA,TRBV5-1,TRBJ1-1,NA,CASSLTVNTEAFF,TGCGCCAGCAGCCTGACAGTAAACACTGAAGCTTTCTTT
NA,TRBV7-2,TRBJ2-3,NA,CASSLSADTQYF,TGTGCCAGCAGCTTATCGGCAGATACGCAGTATTTT
NA,TRBV4-3,TRBJ1-3,NA,CASSQDSGTGNTIYF,TGCGCCAGCAGCCAAGATTCGGGGACTGGAAACACCATATATTTT
once,TRBV9,TRBJ1-1,NA,CASSVEGRVGMNTEAFF,TGTGCCAGCAGCGTAGAGGGCAGGGTTGGTATGAACACTGAAGCTTTCTTT
NA,TRBV7-2,TRBJ2-7,TRBD1,CASSLDAGQGLYEQYF,TGTGCCAGCAGCTTAGACGCGGGACAGGGACTCTACGAGCAGTACTTC
NA,TRBV5-1,TRBJ2-3,NA,CASSVSTDTQYF,TGCGCCAGCTCCGTTTCCACAGATACGCAGTATTTT
NA,TRBV6-6,TRBJ1-4,TRBD1,CASSYSDRAEKLFF,TGTGCCAGCAGTTACTCCGACAGGGCTGAAAAACTGTTTTTT
few,TRBV7-8,TRBJ2-5,NA,CASSLDTLEETQYF,TGTGCCAGCAGCTTAGACACCCTCGAAGAGACCCAGTACTTC
NA,TRBV4-2,TRBJ2-7,TRBD1,CASSQGTGGGYEQYF,TGTGCCAGCAGCCAGGGGACAGGGGGCGGTTACGAGCAGTACTTC
NA,TRBV6-6,TRBJ1-6,NA,CASTSSGGTWNSPLHF,TGTGCCAGCACTTCGTCGGGGGGTACGTGGAATTCACCCCTCCACTTT
NA,TRBV29-1,TRBJ1-2,NA,CSVEDLTGPRVGYGYTF,TGCAGCGTTGAAGACCTGACAGGACCCAGGGTCGGTTATGGCTACACCTTC
NA,TRBV18,TRBJ2-7,TRBD2,CASSPPGLDSYEQYF,TGTGCCAGCTCACCACCGGGACTAGATTCCTACGAGCAGTACTTC
NA,TRBV25-1,TRBJ1-2,NA,CASSPKFWGDGYTF,TGTGCCAGCAGCCCCAAGTTTTGGGGGGATGGCTACACCTTC
NA,TRBV30,TRBJ2-5,TRBD2,CAWSRILAGAQETQYF,TGTGCCTGGAGTCGAATTCTAGCGGGGGCCCAAGAGACCCAGTACTTC
once,TRBV10-2,TRBJ1-1,NA,CASRQGRGTEAFF,TGCGCCAGCAGACAGGGAAGGGGAACTGAAGCTTTCTTT
NA,TRBV10-3,TRBJ2-2,NA,CAIRDTSNTGELFF,TGTGCCATCAGGGACACCTCGAACACCGGGGAGCTGTTTTTT
NA,TRBV2,TRBJ2-3,NA,CASRWGVGTDTQYF,TGTGCCAGCAGATGGGGGGTAGGAACAGATACGCAGTATTTT
NA,TRBV7-2,TRBJ2-7,NA,CASSPRTVSYEQYF,TGTGCCAGCAGTCCCCGGACAGTCTCCTACGAGCAGTACTTC
NA,TRBV30,TRBJ1-1,NA,CAWSKGGDTEAFF,TGTGCCTGGAGCAAGGGGGGGGACACTGAAGCTTTCTTT
once,TRBV14,TRBJ2-5,TRBD2,CASSHPPGTSGQWETQYF,TGTGCCAGCAGCCACCCTCCGGGGACTAGCGGCCAATGGGAGACCCAGTACTTC
few,TRBV2,TRBJ1-1,TRBD1,CASRDTGGWTEAFF,TGTGCCAGCAGGGACACAGGGGGTTGGACTGAAGCTTTCTTT
few,TRBV30,TRBJ1-5,TRBD1,CAWSGSFSTGNQPQHF,TGTGCCTGGAGCGGGTCATTTTCGACAGGGAATCAGCCCCAGCATTTT
NA,TRBV11-3,TRBJ1-1,NA,CASSSYGTEAFF,TGTGCCAGCAGCTCGTACGGCACTGAAGCTTTCTTT
NA,TRBV9,TRBJ2-1,NA,CASSVDGYNEQFF,TGTGCCAGCAGCGTAGACGGCTACAATGAGCAGTTCTTC
NA,TRBV7-2,TRBJ2-7,TRBD1,CASGTRDREYEQYF,TGTGCCAGCGGGACCCGGGACAGGGAATACGAGCAGTACTTC
NA,TRBV6-5,TRBJ1-1,NA,CASSSRTEVEAFF,TGTGCCAGCAGTTCCCGGACTGAGGTTGAAGCTTTCTTT
NA,TRBV28,TRBJ2-1,TRBD1,CASSQDRVSSYNEQFF,TGTGCCAGCAGTCAGGACAGGGTTAGCTCCTACAATGAGCAGTTCTTC
once,TRBV6-1,TRBJ1-5,TRBD1,CASRVQGENQPQHF,TGTGCCAGCAGAGTACAGGGGGAAAATCAGCCCCAGCATTTT
NA,TRBV7-2,TRBJ2-2,TRBD2,CAMRLAGGLGAGELFF,TGTGCCATGCGTCTAGCGGGGGGCCTGGGGGCCGGGGAGCTGTTTTTT
NA,TRBV28,TRBJ2-1,NA,CACLRGSSYNEQFF,TGTGCCTGCCTCCGAGGCAGCTCCTACAATGAGCAGTTCTTC
NA,TRBV2,TRBJ2-2,NA,CASSGAGNTGELFF,TGTGCCAGCAGTGGGGCAGGGAACACCGGGGAGCTGTTTTTT
NA,TRBV5-1,TRBJ1-1,TRBD1,CASSLGGQGSAF,TGCGCCAGCAGCTTGGGAGGACAGGGCTCAGCGTTT
once,TRBV27,TRBJ2-7,TRBD2,CASSPDFGGGREQYF,TGTGCCAGCAGTCCGGACTTTGGGGGAGGGCGCGAGCAGTACTTC
NA,TRBV7-9,TRBJ1-2,NA,CASHSLGGAVYGYTF,TGTGCCAGCCACAGCTTGGGAGGGGCCGTCTATGGCTACACCTTC
NA,TRBV19,TRBJ2-7,NA,CASSNGQSVSEQYF,TGTGCCAGTAGTAACGGACAGTCTGTATCCGAGCAGTACTTC
NA,TRBV7-8,TRBJ2-1,TRBD2,CASSRRLSGVYNEQFF,TGTGCCAGCAGCAGACGTCTAAGCGGGGTCTACAATGAGCAGTTCTTC
once,TRBV29-1,TRBJ1-2,NA,CSVYNPDRATNYGYTF,TGCAGCGTTTATAACCCCGACAGAGCCACTAACTATGGCTACACCTTC
NA,TRBV9,TRBJ2-7,TRBD1,CASSVGTGGTYEQYF,TGTGCCAGCAGCGTAGGAACAGGGGGCACCTACGAGCAGTACTTC
once,TRBV13,TRBJ2-5,NA,CASSLTQQETQYF,TGTGCCAGCAGCTTAACTCAACAAGAGACCCAGTACTTC
once,TRBV30,TRBJ1-2,NA,CAWSDRVNYGYTF,TGTGCCTGGAGTGACAGGGTCAACTATGGCTACACCTTC
NA,TRBV2,TRBJ2-1,TRBD2,CASDYRLAGGPSEQFF,TGTGCCAGCGACTACCGACTAGCGGGGGGGCCCAGTGAGCAGTTCTTC
NA,TRBV5-1,TRBJ2-2,TRBD2,CASRMSGGAGELFF,TGCGCCAGCAGGATGAGTGGGGGGGCCGGGGAGCTGTTTTTT
few,TRBV5-1,TRBJ2-5,TRBD1,CASSHATGGLETQYF,TGCGCCAGCAGCCATGCTACAGGGGGTCTCGAGACCCAGTACTTC
NA,TRBV18,TRBJ2-3,NA,CASSTSTDTQYF,TGTGCCAGCTCGACTAGCACAGATACGCAGTATTTT
NA,TRBV9,TRBJ1-5,TRBD1,CASSPGTGINQPQHF,TGTGCCAGCAGCCCCGGGACAGGAATCAATCAGCCCCAGCATTTT
NA,TRBV5-6,TRBJ2-3,TRBD2,CASSPGTTDPLDTQYF,TGTGCCAGCAGCCCGGGGACTACTGATCCGTTGGATACGCAGTATTTT
NA,TRBV2,TRBJ2-1,TRBD2,CASRISSGGSNSYNEQFF,TGTGCCAGCAGAATCTCTAGCGGGGGGTCGAACTCCTACAATGAGCAGTTCTTC
NA,TRBV11-2,TRBJ2-1,NA,CASSTKYNEQFF,TGTGCCAGCAGCACTAAATACAATGAGCAGTTCTTC
NA,TRBV19,TRBJ1-2,TRBD1,CASSFRAGGMSRTNYGYTF,TGTGCCAGTAGTTTTCGGGCAGGGGGCATGAGCCGAACTAACTATGGCTACACCTTC
NA,TRBV21-1,TRBJ2-1,NA,CASSSSGGSYNEQFF,TGTGCCAGCAGCTCCTCAGGGGGCTCCTACAATGAGCAGTTCTTC